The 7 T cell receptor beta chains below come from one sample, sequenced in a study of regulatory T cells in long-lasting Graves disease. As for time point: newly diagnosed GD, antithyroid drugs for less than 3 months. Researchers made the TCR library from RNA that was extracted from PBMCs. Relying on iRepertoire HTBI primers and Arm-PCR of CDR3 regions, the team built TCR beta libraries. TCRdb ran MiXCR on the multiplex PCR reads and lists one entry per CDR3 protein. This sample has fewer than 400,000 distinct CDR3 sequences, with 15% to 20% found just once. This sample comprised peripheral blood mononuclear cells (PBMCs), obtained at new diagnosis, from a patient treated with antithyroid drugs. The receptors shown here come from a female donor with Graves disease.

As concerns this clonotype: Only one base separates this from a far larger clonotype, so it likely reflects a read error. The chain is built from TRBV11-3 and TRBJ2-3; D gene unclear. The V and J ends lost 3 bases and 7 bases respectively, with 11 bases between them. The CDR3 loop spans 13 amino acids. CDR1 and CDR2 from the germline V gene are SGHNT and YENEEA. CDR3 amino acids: CASSFNTEYTQYF. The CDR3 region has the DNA TGTGCCAGCAGCTTTAACACAGAATATACGCAGTATTTT.

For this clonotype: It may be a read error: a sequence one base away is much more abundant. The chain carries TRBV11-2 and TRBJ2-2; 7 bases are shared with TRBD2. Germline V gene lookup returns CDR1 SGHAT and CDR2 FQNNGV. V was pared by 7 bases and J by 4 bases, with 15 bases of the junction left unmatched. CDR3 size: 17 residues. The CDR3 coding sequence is TGTGCCAGCATCGCGGGTTGGCTAGCGGAAACCACCGGGGAGCTGTTTTTT. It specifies CASIAGWLAETTGELFF.

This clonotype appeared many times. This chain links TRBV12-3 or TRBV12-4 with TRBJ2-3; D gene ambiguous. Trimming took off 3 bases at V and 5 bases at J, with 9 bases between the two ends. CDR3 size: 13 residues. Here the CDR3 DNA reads TGTGCCAGCAGTTTTGGTCACGAAGATACGCAGTATTTT. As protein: CASSFGHEDTQYF.

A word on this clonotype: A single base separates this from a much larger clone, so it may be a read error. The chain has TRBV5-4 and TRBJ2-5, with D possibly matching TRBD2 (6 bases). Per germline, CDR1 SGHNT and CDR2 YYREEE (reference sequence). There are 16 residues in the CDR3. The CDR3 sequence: CASGLSMRGRQETQYF. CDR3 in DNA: TGTGCCAGCGGCTTGTCCATGCGGGGACGGCAAGAGACCCAGTACTTC.

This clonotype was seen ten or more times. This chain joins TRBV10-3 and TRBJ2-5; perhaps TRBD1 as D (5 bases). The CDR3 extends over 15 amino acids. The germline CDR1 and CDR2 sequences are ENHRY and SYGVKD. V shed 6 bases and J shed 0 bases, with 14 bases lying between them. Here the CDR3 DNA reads TGTGCCATCAGCGCCAGGTCAGGGTACCAAGAGACCCAGTACTTC. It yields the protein CAISARSGYQETQYF.

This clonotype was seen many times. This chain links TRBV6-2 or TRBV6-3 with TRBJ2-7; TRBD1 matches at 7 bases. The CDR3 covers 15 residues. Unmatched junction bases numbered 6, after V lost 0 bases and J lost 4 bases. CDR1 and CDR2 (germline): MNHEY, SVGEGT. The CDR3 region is CASSYSPTGSYEQYF. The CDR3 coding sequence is TGTGCCAGCAGTTACTCCCCGACAGGGTCGTACGAGCAGTACTTC.

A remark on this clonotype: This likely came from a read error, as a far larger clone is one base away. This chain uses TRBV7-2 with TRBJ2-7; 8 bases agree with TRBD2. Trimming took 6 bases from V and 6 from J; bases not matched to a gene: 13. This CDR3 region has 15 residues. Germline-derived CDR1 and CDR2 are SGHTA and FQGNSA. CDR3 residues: CASSLTSARGCEQYF. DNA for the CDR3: TGTGCCAGCAGTCTGACTAGCGCCCGAGGGTGCGAGCAGTACTTC.